The rows below give T cell receptor beta chains drawn from one sample of a study of T cell repertoires in aging, cancer and after chemotherapy. One entry per CDR3 protein results from TCRdb running MiXCR on the multiplex PCR reads. The data hold about 5,000 distinct CDR3 sequences, with more than 40% observed a single time. Sequences were obtained from blood. All receptors derive from a human donor with a blood cancer. CDR3s include the opening cysteine and the closing phenylalanine or tryptophan. The D gene is left open where the match is weak. Where a row states a size, it is once, few, many or the class of an expanded clone; other rows omit it.

NA,TRBD2,TRBV27,TRBJ2-1,CASSPRGIAGERVAFF,TGTGCCAGCAGTCCCCGTGGGATAGCGGGAGAACGGGTCGCGTTCTTC
NA,NA,TRBV6-1,TRBJ1-2,CASSESGQFYGYTF,TGTGCCAGCAGTGAATCCGGACAGTTCTATGGCTACACCTTC
NA,TRBD1,TRBV7-2,TRBJ2-2,CASSDRTGSGELFF,TGTGCCAGCAGCGATCGGACAGGGTCCGGGGAGCTGTTTTTT
NA,TRBD2,TRBV4-3,TRBJ2-1,CASSQDSREGEQFF,TGCGCCAGCAGCCAAGATAGCCGGGAGGGTGAGCAGTTCTTC
few,NA,TRBV12-3/TRBV12-4,TRBJ2-4,CASSPTGRNIQYF,TGTGCCAGCAGTCCGACAGGAAGAAACATTCAGTACTTC
NA,NA,TRBV18,TRBJ1-3,CASSSWTVDSGNTIYF,TGTGCCAGCTCATCCTGGACAGTCGACTCTGGAAACACCATATATTTT
NA,TRBD1,TRBV28,TRBJ1-5,CASSLGTGKYSNQPQHF,TGTGCCAGCAGTTTAGGGACAGGGAAGTATAGCAATCAGCCCCAGCATTTT
NA,NA,TRBV7-9,TRBJ1-4,CASSYTGTGEKLFF,TGTGCCAGCAGCTACACAGGGACGGGAGAAAAACTGTTTTTT
NA,NA,TRBV12-3/TRBV12-4,TRBJ2-1,CATRPGVSSYNEQFF,TGTGCCACCAGACCCGGGGTTTCCTCCTACAATGAGCAGTTCTTC
few,NA,TRBV6-4,TRBJ2-7,CASSVRDRYEQYF,TGTGCCAGCAGTGTTAGGGATAGGTACGAGCAGTACTTC
NA,TRBD1,TRBV28,TRBJ2-5,CASSSTRTGAKETQYF,TGTGCCAGCAGTTCGACCAGGACAGGGGCAAAAGAGACCCAGTACTTC
NA,TRBD1,TRBV6-5,TRBJ1-4,CASSYSGTGVEKLFF,TGTGCCAGCAGTTACTCGGGGACAGGGGTTGAAAAACTGTTTTTT
NA,TRBD1,TRBV5-1,TRBJ2-1,CASSLGQGTYNEQFF,TGCGCCAGCAGCTTGGGACAGGGCACCTACAATGAGCAGTTCTTC
NA,TRBD2,TRBV18,TRBJ2-7,CASSPGPPGGAYEQYF,TGTGCCAGCTCGCCCGGTCCGCCGGGAGGAGCCTACGAGCAGTACTTC
few,TRBD1,TRBV11-1,TRBJ2-3,CASSLARGQGSTDTQYF,TGTGCCAGCAGCTTAGCTCGGGGACAGGGTAGCACAGATACGCAGTATTTT
few,TRBD2,TRBV5-4,TRBJ2-1,CASSPASGTYNEQFF,TGTGCCAGCAGCCCCGCTAGCGGGACCTACAATGAGCAGTTCTTC
once,TRBD1,TRBV18,TRBJ1-1,CASSPPGQGANTEAFF,TGTGCCAGCTCACCACCGGGACAGGGGGCGAACACTGAAGCTTTCTTT
NA,TRBD2,TRBV11-1,TRBJ2-7,CASTTGGAAADEQYF,TGTGCCAGCACCACGGGAGGGGCGGCCGCAGATGAGCAGTACTTC
few,NA,TRBV6-5,TRBJ2-7,CASSRDGPYEQYF,TGTGCCAGCAGCCGGGACGGTCCCTACGAGCAGTACTTC
few,NA,TRBV6-1,TRBJ2-3,CASSEHELFTDTQYF,TGTGCCAGCAGTGAACACGAGCTTTTCACAGATACGCAGTATTTT
NA,TRBD2,TRBV18,TRBJ2-1,CASSPPGGSSYNEQFF,TGTGCCAGCTCACCCCCCGGGGGGAGCTCCTACAATGAGCAGTTCTTC
NA,NA,TRBV6-1,TRBJ2-7,CASSPGRLTGYEQYF,TGTGCCAGCAGCCCCGGCCGGTTAACCGGCTACGAGCAGTACTTC
NA,NA,TRBV5-4,TRBJ2-5,CASSPGTGGYETQYF,TGTGCCAGCAGCCCTGGGACTGGAGGGTACGAGACCCAGTACTTC
medium-sized,NA,TRBV30,TRBJ2-5,CAWERQAQETQYF,TGTGCCTGGGAAAGACAGGCTCAAGAGACCCAGTACTTC
once,NA,TRBV20-1,TRBJ2-5,CSALGDVQETQYF,TGCAGTGCTCTAGGGGACGTTCAAGAGACCCAGTACTTC
NA,NA,TRBV10-3,TRBJ2-3,CAISDLGITSTDTQYF,TGTGCCATCAGTGACCTAGGGATTACTAGCACAGATACGCAGTATTTT
NA,TRBD1,TRBV6-5,TRBJ1-3,CASREQGWSGNTIYF,TGTGCCAGCAGAGAACAGGGGTGGAGTGGAAACACCATATATTTT
NA,TRBD1,TRBV6-1,TRBJ2-7,CASSEWRQGGGTYEQYF,TGTGCCAGCAGTGAATGGAGACAGGGGGGAGGGACCTACGAGCAGTACTTC
few,NA,TRBV6-1,TRBJ2-2,CATRGQEFGELFF,TGTGCCACCAGGGGTCAGGAGTTCGGGGAGCTGTTTTTT
NA,TRBD1,TRBV6-4,TRBJ2-7,CASSDTGQDRGRYEQYF,TGTGCCAGCAGTGACACGGGTCAGGACAGGGGGCGTTACGAGCAGTACTTC
NA,NA,TRBV7-2,TRBJ2-5,CASSFQETQYF,TGTGCCAGCAGCTTCCAAGAGACCCAGTACTTC
NA,NA,TRBV27,TRBJ2-1,CASRKSEQFF,TGTGCCAGCAGGAAGAGTGAGCAGTTCTTC
few,NA,TRBV7-2,TRBJ2-3,CASSLGQGGITDTQYF,TGTGCCAGCAGCCTCGGACAGGGAGGGATCACAGATACGCAGTATTTT
few,NA,TRBV5-6,TRBJ1-2,CASSRWVSVSEGYTF,TGTGCCAGCAGCCGGTGGGTTAGCGTGTCGGAGGGCTACACCTTC
NA,TRBD1,TRBV11-1,TRBJ2-3,CASSRDRGGDTQYF,TGTGCCAGCAGCCGGGACAGGGGTGGGGATACGCAGTATTTT
NA,NA,TRBV30,TRBJ2-7,CAWSELNEQYF,TGTGCCTGGAGTGAGTTGAACGAGCAGTACTTC
NA,TRBD2,TRBV7-9,TRBJ2-2,CASSLGTSGTGELFF,TGTGCCAGCAGCCTCGGGACTAGCGGAACCGGGGAGCTGTTTTTT
NA,NA,TRBV7-6,TRBJ1-6,CASSYRDGNSPLHF,TGTGCCAGCAGCTACCGGGACGGTAATTCACCCCTCCACTTT
few,TRBD1,TRBV19,TRBJ2-3,CASSIADLDRGRNTQYF,TGTGCCAGTAGTATAGCAGACTTAGACAGGGGGCGGAATACGCAGTATTTT
NA,NA,TRBV10-3,TRBJ2-2,CAISRDENTGALFF,TGTGCCATCAGCAGGGACGAAAACACCGGGGCGCTGTTTTTT
NA,NA,TRBV5-1,TRBJ2-1,CASSLELAAYNEQFF,TGCGCCAGCAGCTTGGAGTTAGCGGCCTACAATGAGCAGTTCTTC
NA,TRBD1,TRBV6-2/TRBV6-3,TRBJ1-4,CASSLGQAEYNEKLFF,TGTGCCAGCAGCCTGGGACAGGCAGAATATAATGAAAAACTGTTTTTT
NA,NA,TRBV7-2,TRBJ2-1,CASSVDSNPYNEQFF,TGTGCCAGCAGCGTGGACAGTAACCCCTACAATGAGCAGTTCTTC
NA,NA,TRBV27,TRBJ2-3,CASSLVTSTDTQYF,TGTGCCAGCAGTTTAGTAACTAGCACAGATACGCAGTATTTT
few,NA,TRBV7-4,TRBJ2-2,CASSLGGLRNTGELFF,TGTGCCAGCAGCTTAGGGGGCTTAAGGAACACCGGGGAGCTGTTTTTT
NA,NA,TRBV7-2,TRBJ2-5,CASSFQGRETQYF,TGTGCCAGCAGCTTTCAGGGGCGGGAGACCCAGTACTTC
few,TRBD2,TRBV10-3,TRBJ2-1,CAISEGAGDWNEQFF,TGTGCCATCAGTGAGGGGGCGGGAGATTGGAATGAGCAGTTCTTC
NA,TRBD1,TRBV12-3/TRBV12-4,TRBJ2-1,CASRSSGGSEQFF,TGTGCCAGCAGGTCTTCAGGGGGCAGTGAGCAGTTCTTC
NA,TRBD2,TRBV6-2/TRBV6-3,TRBJ2-2,CASSHSGGFDTGELFF,TGTGCCAGCAGTCATAGCGGGGGGTTCGACACCGGGGAGCTGTTTTTT
NA,NA,TRBV30,TRBJ1-6,CAWRGYLTATSSYNSPLHF,TGTGCCTGGAGGGGATATTTGACGGCCACGAGCTCCTATAATTCACCCCTCCACTTT
NA,TRBD2,TRBV20-1,TRBJ2-3,CSASRTSGTFTDTQYF,TGCAGTGCCAGCAGGACTAGCGGGACCTTCACAGATACGCAGTATTTT
NA,NA,TRBV19,TRBJ2-6,CAGRLRFTSAEILSGANVLTF,TGTGCCGGCAGATTAAGGTTTACATCGGCTGAAATCCTCTCTGGGGCCAACGTCCTGACTTTC
few,NA,TRBV6-2/TRBV6-3,TRBJ2-1,CASSQDGGSYNEQFF,TGTGCCAGCAGTCAAGATGGGGGATCCTACAATGAGCAGTTCTTC
few,TRBD1,TRBV30,TRBJ1-2,CAWEQGASLFDYGYTF,TGTGCCTGGGAACAGGGGGCATCGCTATTCGACTATGGCTACACCTTC
medium-sized,NA,TRBV29-1,TRBJ2-1,CSVPYHTGQGEQFF,TGCAGCGTGCCTTACCATACGGGACAAGGTGAGCAGTTCTTC
few,NA,TRBV6-2/TRBV6-3,TRBJ2-1,CASSLPLDVSSYNEQFF,TGTGCCAGCAGTCTTCCCCTTGACGTTAGCTCCTACAATGAGCAGTTCTTC
few,TRBD2,TRBV15,TRBJ2-5,CATSSDRLAGALETQYF,TGTGCCACCAGCAGTGACCGACTAGCGGGGGCATTGGAGACCCAGTACTTC
NA,TRBD2,TRBV5-4,TRBJ2-5,CASSLLAGARQETQYF,TGTGCCAGCAGCCTACTAGCGGGAGCAAGGCAAGAGACCCAGTACTTC
few,NA,TRBV7-3,TRBJ2-3,CASSPAGRATDTQYF,TGTGCCAGCAGCCCTGCCGGAAGAGCCACAGATACGCAGTATTTT
NA,TRBD2,TRBV27,TRBJ2-1,CASSNPGTSEGHEQFF,TGTGCCAGCAGTAACCCCGGGACTAGCGAGGGACATGAGCAGTTCTTC